The clone carrying this TCR beta chain occurred once. Additional DNA sequences in this sample encode the identical CDR3. The CDR3 length is 13 residues. Germline assignment: CDR1 LNHDA and CDR2 SQIVND (reference sequence). V dropped 5 bases and J dropped 0 bases, with 8 bases sitting between them. Participant age was about 18 to 89 years, and participants resided in about two dozen US areas. Assignments of participants to cohorts depended upon their own reported clinical history. Donors in Cohort 3 who had recovered were those with two negative PCRs, healthcare professional clearance, or resolution of their symptoms. The source of the sample is a study of blood T cell repertoires in COVID-19. As processed by the authors: Estimated nucleated cell counts came from reference gene primer amplification. Profiled with immunoSEQ multiplex PCR; TCRdb holds only in-frame clones, not every one. V, J and clone size derive from that table, while D and trimming were established from the DNA sequence. This table holds around 100,000 clones, approximately 86% found once.

This sequence originates from a woman aged 45-60 years who had recovered from COVID-19. What was sequenced was PBMCs or T cells enriched from blood (not recorded which). This chain uses TRBV19 with TRBJ2-7; TRBD2 is a possible D gene (5 bases). CDR3 DNA sequence: TGTGCCAGTAGTTCGGGGAGCTCCTACGAGCAGTACTTC. The encoded protein is CASSSGSSYEQYF. Full variable domain (outside the CDR3, taken from reference TRBV19 and TRBJ2-7): DGGITQSPKYLFRKEGQNVTLSCEQNLNHDAMYWYRQDPGQGLRLIYYSQIVNDFQKGDIAEGYSVSREKKESFPLTVTSAQKNPTAFYLCASSSGSSYEQYFGPGTRLTVT.